This record looks at one T cell receptor beta chain sequence and its context. No antigen is known for it. Germline values: CDR1 MNHNY, CDR2 SVGAGI (reference sequence). The V and J ends lost 7 bases and 1 base, in that order; junction bases with no gene match: 3. The length of the CDR3 is 13 residues. The sample comes from a study of cytomegalovirus exposure and HLA in healthy donors. PCR employed 60 Vbeta and 13 Jbeta primers. Only in-frame clones appear in the TCRdb table, and some are missing; sequencing was by immunoSEQ multiplex PCR. The data contain more than 150,000 clones, about 86% of them singletons. Overall study findings and caveats: When a later analysis was performed, an Asian-associated ancestry cluster reportedly had fewer N-insertions than the approximately 700-donor mean. One variant, a missense change in DCLRE1C, was linked in a later analysis to TCR beta V- and J-gene trimming. Reportedly, HLA-A and HLA-B alleles of most subjects were accurately predicted from TCR beta.

The sample was PBMCs. The TCR was taken from a woman aged 25-40 years in good health and CMV-seronegative. The V call is TRBV6-6, the J call TRBJ2-7; 8 positions agree with TRBD2. CDR3 nucleotides: TGTGCCAGCACCAGACTAGCGTCCTACGAGCAGTACTTC. Translation: CASTRLASYEQYF.